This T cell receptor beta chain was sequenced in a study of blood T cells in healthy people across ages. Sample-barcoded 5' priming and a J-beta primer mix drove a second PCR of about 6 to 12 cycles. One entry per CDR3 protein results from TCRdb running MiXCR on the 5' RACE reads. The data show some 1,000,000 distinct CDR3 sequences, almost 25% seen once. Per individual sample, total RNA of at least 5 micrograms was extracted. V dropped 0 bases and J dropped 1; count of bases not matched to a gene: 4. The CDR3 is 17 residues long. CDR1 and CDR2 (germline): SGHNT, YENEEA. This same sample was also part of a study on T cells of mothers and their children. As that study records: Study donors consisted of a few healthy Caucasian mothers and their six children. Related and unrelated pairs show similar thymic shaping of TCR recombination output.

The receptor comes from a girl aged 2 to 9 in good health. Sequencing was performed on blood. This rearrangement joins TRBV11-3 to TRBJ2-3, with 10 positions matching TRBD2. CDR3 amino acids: CASSLDPTSGGTDTQYF. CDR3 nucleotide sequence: TGTGCCAGCAGCTTAGATCCAACTAGCGGGGGCACAGATACGCAGTATTTT.